This passage covers 18 T cell receptor beta chains from one sample sequenced in a study of regulatory T cells in long-lasting Graves disease. Time point noted: newly diagnosed GD, antithyroid drugs for less than 3 months. There was RNA extracted from PBMCs, and the TCR library was made from it. Relying on iRepertoire HTBI primers and Arm-PCR of CDR3 regions, the team built TCR beta libraries. TCRdb re-called the multiplex PCR reads through MiXCR, storing one row per CDR3 protein. The table has about 540,000 distinct CDR3 sequences, roughly 13% seen once; the top ten hold 8% to 10%. In addition, the sample was reused for a study of T cells in Graves' hyperthyroidism and ophthalmopathy.

Material: peripheral blood mononuclear cells (PBMCs), obtained at new diagnosis, from a patient treated with antithyroid drugs. Receptors were obtained from a man aged 30 to 39 with Graves disease.

This clonotype came up many times. The chain joins TRBV28 to TRBJ2-6; D is unresolved. CDR1 and CDR2 from the germline V gene are MDHEN and SYDVKM. The CDR3 runs 14 residues. V was cut by 6 bases and J by 0 bases, with 6 bases left in between. The CDR3 nucleotides read TGTGCCAGCAGAATGCGCTCTGGGGCCAACGTCCTGACTTTC. This translates into CASRMRSGANVLTF.

This clonotype came up many times. V gene TRBV11-2 combines with J gene TRBJ2-7; 9 nucleotides line up with TRBD2. CDR1 is SGHAT and CDR2 is FQNNGV in the germline V gene. This CDR3 spans 15 amino acids. The V and J ends lost 6 bases and 3 bases, in that order; junction bases with no gene match: 9. CDR3 bases: TGTGCCAGCAGGCCTATAGCGGGAGAGGTCTACGAGCAGTACTTC. Translating it yields CASRPIAGEVYEQYF.

The chain carries TRBV6-1 and TRBJ1-1; tentative D call: TRBD1 (6 bases). From germline, CDR1 is MNHNS and CDR2 SASEGT. CDR3 size: 17 residues. Trimming shortened V by 6 bases and J by 1 base, and 21 bases separated the two germline ends. CDR3 DNA: TGTGCCAGCAGACACCCCCGGGGAAGGGGGAAGAACACTGAAGCTTTCTTT. The encoded protein is CASRHPRGRGKNTEAFF.

A remark on this clonotype: A far larger clone is only one base removed, so a read error is likely. The J gene is TRBJ2-7, the V gene TRBV6-9, with TRBD1 identical over 9 bases. CDR1 MNHGY and CDR2 SVAAGI come from the germline V gene. The CDR3 has 17 residues. The CDR3 reads CASSLLSGQGKSYEHYF. The DNA of the CDR3 is TGTGCCAGCAGTTTACTGTCCGGACAGGGGAAATCCTACGAGCATTACTTC.

This clonotype was seen many times. The chain is built from TRBV19 and TRBJ2-1; 7 nucleotides match TRBD2. Trimming took 0 bases from V and 3 from J; bases not matched to a gene: 2. The CDR3 contains 15 residues. Germline CDR1 reads LNHDA; CDR2 reads SQIVND (reference sequence). CDR3 region: CASSIDSGIYNEQFF. CDR3 bases: TGTGCCAGTAGTATAGACAGCGGGATCTACAATGAGCAGTTCTTC. The variable domain in full, with the rest retrieved from reference TRBV19 and TRBJ2-1, is DGGITQSPKYLFRKEGQNVTLSCEQNLNHDAMYWYRQDPGQGLRLIYYSQIVNDFQKGDIAEGYSVSREKKESFPLTVTSAQKNPTAFYLCASSIDSGIYNEQFFGPGTRLTVL.

This clonotype showed up many times. This chain joins TRBV12-3 or TRBV12-4 and TRBJ2-1, with D possibly being TRBD2 (5 bases). This CDR3 has 14 residues. Trimming took off 5 bases at V and 6 bases at J, with 14 bases between the two ends. The CDR3 DNA sequence: TGTGCCAGCAGTCAGACCGGGAAGACCAATGAGCAGTTCTTC. Translated: CASSQTGKTNEQFF.

This clonotype has a count of ten or more. This rearrangement joins TRBV12-3 or TRBV12-4 to TRBJ2-7; TRBD1 might be the D (5 bases). This CDR3 is 14 amino acids long. V was shortened by 2 bases and J by 2 bases, with 10 bases between the two germline ends. CDR3 sequence: CASSLSDTPYEQYF. CDR3 nucleotide sequence: TGTGCCAGCAGTTTATCGGACACCCCCTACGAGCAGTACTTC.

This clonotype was seen repeatedly, ten times or more. The chain employs TRBV27 and TRBJ2-7; 9 nucleotides match TRBD1. V lost 5 bases and J lost 3; bases outside the gene matches: 5. This CDR3 has 14 amino acids. In germline, CDR1 is MNHEY, CDR2 SMNVEV (reference sequence). The DNA of the CDR3 is TGTGCCAGCAGTATAGGGACAGGGCTCTACGAGCAGTACTTC. As protein: CASSIGTGLYEQYF.

This clonotype was seen repeatedly, ten times or more. The V gene is TRBV6-2 or TRBV6-3, the J gene TRBJ1-4; the D is unclear. CDR1 MNHEY and CDR2 SVGEGT come from the germline V gene. Between the trimmed V and J ends, which lost 5 bases and 8 bases, there was a span of 21 bases. The CDR3 has 16 residues. CDR3 protein: CASSDALGRPSEKLFF. DNA of the CDR3: TGTGCCAGCAGTGATGCCCTCGGCCGACCCTCCGAAAAACTGTTTTTT.

In its sample, this clonotype was seen many times. V is TRBV9 and J is TRBJ2-7; D gene unclear. The CDR3 spans 12 residues. V was pared by 5 bases and J by 1 base, with 7 bases between. Germline CDR1 reads SGDLS; CDR2 reads YYNGEE. CDR3 nucleotide sequence: TGTGCCAGCAGTTTCACGTCCTACGAGCAGTACTTC. Translation: CASSFTSYEQYF.

In its sample, this clonotype was seen a few times. The chain uses TRBV25-1 and TRBJ2-7, with D possibly being TRBD2 (6 bases). The CDR3 consists of 13 residues. The V end was cut by 3 bases, the J end by 2 bases, with 8 bases between. Germline assignment: CDR1 MGHDK and CDR2 SYGVNS. CDR3 sequence reads: CASSDGSAYEQYF. The CDR3 nucleotides are TGTGCCAGCAGTGACGGGAGCGCCTACGAGCAGTACTTC.

The table lists this clonotype with many counts. V gene TRBV18 combines with J gene TRBJ2-1; 9 bases fit TRBD1. Germline CDR1 and CDR2: KGHSH and LQKENI. The trim removed 3 bases at V and 6 bases at J, leaving 9 bases unmatched. This CDR3 comprises 16 residues. The CDR3 loop is CASSPSDRGGRNEQFF. The DNA for the CDR3 is TGTGCCAGCTCACCGTCGGACAGGGGAGGGCGCAATGAGCAGTTCTTC.

This clonotype came up many times. The chain links TRBV10-3 to TRBJ1-5; 12 bases map to TRBD1. The germline V gene has CDR1 ENHRY and CDR2 SYGVKD. After removal of 4 bases from V and 7 bases from J, the junction contained 5 bases not matched to a gene. The CDR3 totals 15 residues. CDR3 loop: CAISGGTGGGQPQHF. In nucleotides, the CDR3 is TGTGCCATCAGTGGGGGGACAGGGGGCGGGCAGCCCCAGCATTTT.

This chain joins TRBV4-1 and TRBJ2-7; 7 bases fit TRBD1. The germline V gene encodes CDR1 MGHRA and CDR2 YSYEKL. The CDR3 length is 15 residues. V trimming: 1 base; J trimming: 0 bases; junction bases outside the gene matches: 3. The CDR3 coding sequence is TGCGCCAGCAGCCAAGTTAGGGACAGCTCCTACGAGCAGTACTTC. Translation: CASSQVRDSSYEQYF.

This sequence joins TRBV5-1 and TRBJ1-4; D not resolved. CDR1 and CDR2 (germline): SGHRS, YFSETQ. The CDR3 contains 14 residues. V was shortened by 0 bases and J by 4 bases, with 7 bases between the two germline ends. As DNA, the CDR3 is TGCGCCAGCAGCTTGGGGGGAATTAATGAAAAACTGTTTTTT. It encodes CASSLGGINEKLFF.

This clonotype has more than one count but fewer than ten. A junction end diverges from the germline sequence, so it may reflect a read error. CDR3 residues: CTSSLGSGRYTF. The CDR3 nucleotides read TGCACCAGCAGCTTAGGCAGCGGGAGATACACCTTC. The chain joins TRBV5-1 to TRBJ1-2; D unclear. The CDR3 totals 12 residues. The germline V gene encodes CDR1 SGHRS and CDR2 YFSETQ.

The chain joins TRBV7-9 to TRBJ2-1; D is uncertain. The V gene lost 2 bases and the J gene lost 4 bases, with 18 bases spanning the gap. Germline-derived CDR1 and CDR2 are SEHNR and FQNEAQ (reference sequence). This CDR3 region has 17 residues. The CDR3 spells CASSLIMVSDIYNEQFF. The CDR3 DNA sequence: TGTGCCAGCAGCTTAATAATGGTGAGCGATATTTACAATGAGCAGTTCTTC.

This clonotype was detected a few times. V and J are TRBV29-1 and TRBJ1-4, with a weak D call TRBD1 (5 bases). The CDR3 contains 12 residues. Between the trimmed V and J ends, which lost 4 bases and 8 bases, there was a span of 11 bases. Germline values: CDR1 SQVTM, CDR2 ANQGSEA. Written as DNA, the CDR3 is TGCAGCGTTGGGAGGGGCGGGGAAAAACTGTTTTTT. Encoded protein: CSVGRGGEKLFF.